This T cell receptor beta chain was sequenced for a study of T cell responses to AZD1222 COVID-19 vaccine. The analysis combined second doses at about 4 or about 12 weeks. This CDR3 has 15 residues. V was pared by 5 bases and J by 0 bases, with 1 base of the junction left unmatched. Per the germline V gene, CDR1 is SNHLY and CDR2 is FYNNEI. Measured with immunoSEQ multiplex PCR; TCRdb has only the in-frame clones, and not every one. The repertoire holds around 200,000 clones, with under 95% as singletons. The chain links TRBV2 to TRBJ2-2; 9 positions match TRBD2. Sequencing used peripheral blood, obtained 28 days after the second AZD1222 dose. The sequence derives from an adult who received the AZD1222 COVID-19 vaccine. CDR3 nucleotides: TGTGCCAGCAGTCAGCGGGAGGCGAACACCGGGGAGCTGTTTTTT. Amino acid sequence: CASSQREANTGELFF.